This T cell receptor beta chain was profiled in a study of blood T cell repertoires in COVID-19. Study overall: COVID-19 samples, acute and convalescent, were from the United States, Italy and Spain. The analysed material was cDNA or gDNA that came from T cells, B-cell-depleted T cells, or PBMCs.

This clone has a single count. Under the authors' procedure: Amplifying reference gene primers gave estimates of nucleated cell counts. Sequenced by immunoSEQ multiplex PCR; TCRdb stores in-frame clones only, minus some. V, J and clone size are taken as reported in that table, and D and trimming were inferred from the DNA itself. This sample carries 54,000 or so clones, roughly 88% of them seen once, and the ten largest clones take 3.5%. The receptor comes from a human donor in a cohort sampled during active COVID-19. Sequenced: peripheral blood.

CDR3 DNA: TGTGCCACCAGCAGAGGACTAGCGGGAGGTACTGAGCAGTTCTTC. It codes for CATSRGLAGGTEQFF. The rearrangement uses TRBV15 and TRBJ2-1; TRBD2 aligns across 13 bases. The junction had 3 bases not matched to a gene; V was cut back by 1 base and J by 9 bases. This CDR3 has 15 amino acids. The V gene's germline CDR1 is LNHNV and CDR2 YYDKDF (reference sequence).